The rows below give T cell receptor beta chains drawn from one sample of a study of blood T cell repertoires in COVID-19. Assay used: immunoSEQ multiplex PCR; TCRdb lists only in-frame clones, some missing. The sample consists of about 180,000 clones, 80% to 90% of them appearing once. Sequenced sample: peripheral blood. These receptors were taken from a man aged 18-30 years who had recovered from COVID-19. CDR3s include the opening cysteine and the closing phenylalanine or tryptophan.

J gene: TRBJ2-3; CDR3 length: 12; V gene: TRBV5-1; CDR3 protein: CASSANTDTQYF
J gene: TRBJ2-1; CDR3 length: 16; V gene: TRBV18; CDR3 protein: CASSPSRDFSYNEQFF
J gene: TRBJ2-1; CDR3 length: 11; V gene: TRBV12-3/TRBV12-4; CDR3 protein: CASSFSHEQFF
J gene: TRBJ2-6; CDR3 length: 17; V gene: TRBV4-2; CDR3 protein: CASSQDSSLSGANVLTF
J gene: TRBJ2-3; CDR3 length: 16; V gene: TRBV9; CDR3 protein: CASSVGQREGSDTQYF
J gene: TRBJ2-1; CDR3 length: 17; V gene: TRBV7-2; CDR3 protein: CASSSPSGGALVNEQFF
J gene: TRBJ1-4; CDR3 length: 15; V gene: TRBV15; CDR3 protein: CATSRDGQPNEKLFF
J gene: TRBJ1-6; CDR3 length: 14; V gene: TRBV6-2/TRBV6-3; CDR3 protein: CASTPRTALFPLHF
J gene: TRBJ1-5; CDR3 length: 13; V gene: TRBV6-5; CDR3 protein: CAIHGGGNQPQHF
J gene: TRBJ2-2; CDR3 length: 17; V gene: TRBV7-3; CDR3 protein: CASSRPPGTTNTGELFF
J gene: TRBJ2-5; CDR3 length: 16; V gene: TRBV9; CDR3 protein: CASSAGTSGIAETQYF
J gene: TRBJ1-6; CDR3 length: 14; V gene: TRBV7-8; CDR3 protein: CASSPQGRDSPLHF
J gene: TRBJ2-1; CDR3 length: 14; V gene: TRBV10-3; CDR3 protein: CATDGGTSYNEQFF
J gene: TRBJ1-4; CDR3 length: 13; V gene: TRBV30; CDR3 protein: CAWTDRLNEKLFF
J gene: TRBJ2-7; CDR3 length: 16; V gene: TRBV18; CDR3 protein: CASSPPGTGRTYEQYF
J gene: TRBJ2-7; CDR3 length: 15; V gene: TRBV6-5; CDR3 protein: CASGGGLAGIYEQYF
J gene: TRBJ1-6; CDR3 length: 16; V gene: TRBV18; CDR3 protein: CASSLKRDRGNSPLHF
J gene: TRBJ1-5; CDR3 length: 15; V gene: TRBV6-6; CDR3 protein: CASSPGVLSNQPQHF
J gene: TRBJ1-2; CDR3 length: 15; V gene: TRBV29-1; CDR3 protein: CSVEMGQGGLYGYTF
J gene: TRBJ2-1; CDR3 length: 12; V gene: TRBV24-1; CDR3 protein: CASSGGRNEQFF
J gene: TRBJ2-7; CDR3 length: 14; V gene: TRBV27; CDR3 protein: CASSLWDTSYEQYF
J gene: TRBJ1-1; CDR3 length: 12; V gene: TRBV7-9; CDR3 protein: CASNPRAGEAFF
J gene: TRBJ2-7; CDR3 length: 12; V gene: TRBV5-6; CDR3 protein: CASSFSGYEQYF
J gene: TRBJ2-2; CDR3 length: 15; V gene: TRBV11-1; CDR3 protein: CASSSEREYTGELFF
J gene: TRBJ2-2; CDR3 length: 17; V gene: TRBV5-1; CDR3 protein: CASTLTTGQGASGELFF
J gene: TRBJ2-3; CDR3 length: 12; V gene: TRBV7-9; CDR3 protein: CASSLTDFTQYF
J gene: TRBJ1-2; CDR3 length: 15; V gene: TRBV7-2; CDR3 protein: CASSPDRGGNYGYTF